These 18 T cell receptor beta chains were sequenced from one sample in a study of PD-L1 blockade in urothelial cancer. The time point is: pretreatment peripheral blood. Sequenced by immunoSEQ multiplex PCR; TCRdb stores in-frame clones only, minus some. This table holds 70,000 to 90,000 clones, 85% found once. The sequenced sample was PBMCs, obtained around atezolizumab (anti-PD-L1) treatment. Receptor source: a man aged 55-75 years with urothelial cancer.

V and J are TRBV11-1 and TRBJ2-1, with 9 bases lining up with TRBD2. The ends lost 4 bases at V and 4 bases at J; junction bases unmatched: 5. The germline V gene has CDR1 SGHAT and CDR2 FQDESV (reference sequence). This CDR3 comprises 15 residues. CDR3 protein: CASSSGTSSYNEQFF. In nucleotides, the CDR3 is TGTGCCAGCAGCTCTGGGACTAGCAGTTACAATGAGCAGTTCTTC.

The rearrangement uses TRBV6-1 and TRBJ2-1; 12 nucleotides match TRBD2. Germline CDR1 MNHNS, CDR2 SASEGT. V was pared by 2 bases and J by 7 bases, with 6 bases of the junction left unmatched. The CDR3 has 16 amino acids. The CDR3 nucleotides are TGTGCCAGCAGTGAACGAGGACTAGCGGGGTCGAATGAGCAGTTCTTC. Translation: CASSERGLAGSNEQFF.

The chain recombines TRBV11-3 with TRBJ2-1; D unclear. There are 13 residues in the CDR3. The germline CDR1 and CDR2 sequences are SGHNT and YENEEA. V lost 6 bases, J lost 6 bases, and 12 bases lay in between. The CDR3 bases are TGTGCCAGCAGGATGGCAACCCGCAATGAGCAGTTCTTC. This translates into CASRMATRNEQFF.

V is TRBV6-4 and J is TRBJ1-1; no clear D. This CDR3 is 13 amino acids long. Germline V gene sequence: CDR1 MRHNA, CDR2 SNTAGT. V shed 5 bases and J shed 1 base, with 8 bases lying between them. This chain's CDR3 is CASSITENTEAFF. The CDR3 DNA reads as TGTGCCAGCAGTATTACAGAGAACACTGAAGCTTTCTTT.

The V gene is TRBV5-4, the J gene TRBJ2-7, with a possible D match to TRBD2 (5 bases). Trimming left V 3 bases short and J 5 bases short, with 18 bases between. Germline CDR1 reads SGHNT; CDR2 reads YYREEE (reference sequence). The CDR3 runs to 15 residues. This CDR3 is CASSSDVASTNEQYF. The CDR3 DNA is TGTGCCAGCAGCTCAGACGTGGCCTCGACTAACGAGCAGTACTTC.

The chain combines TRBV6-4 with TRBJ2-2; 9 bases align to TRBD2. This CDR3 contains 17 residues. Unmatched junction bases numbered 7, after V lost 5 bases and J lost 0 bases. Germline V gene lookup returns CDR1 MRHNA and CDR2 SNTAGT. The CDR3 region is CASSKTSGTANTGELFF. The CDR3 DNA follows: TGTGCCAGCAGTAAGACTAGCGGAACCGCGAACACCGGGGAGCTGTTTTTT.

This sequence joins TRBV4-2 and TRBJ2-2; D gene ambiguous. Trimming pared 1 base from V and 0 bases from J, leaving 12 bases between. The CDR3 extends over 17 amino acids. Germline V gene data show CDR1 as LGHNA and CDR2 as YNFKEQ. This chain's CDR3 is CASSQVLATPNTGELFF. The CDR3, as DNA: TGTGCCAGCAGCCAAGTTCTCGCTACCCCGAACACCGGGGAGCTGTTTTTT.

V and J are TRBV7-6 and TRBJ2-7; 7 bases are shared with TRBD1. V shed 4 bases and J 5 bases; nucleotides not matched to a gene: 11. Germline V CDR1 and CDR2: SGHVS, FNYEAQ. The CDR3 totals 15 residues. The CDR3, as DNA: TGTGCCAGCAGCTCCCTGGACAGGTCTGGGGACGAGCAGTACTTC. Translated: CASSSLDRSGDEQYF. Looking up the rest from reference TRBV7-6 and TRBJ2-7 gives the full variable domain: GAGVSQSPRYKVTKRGQDVALRCDPISGHVSLYWYRQALGQGPEFLTYFNYEAQQDKSGLPNDRFSAERPEGSISTLTIQRTEQRDSAMYRCASSSLDRSGDEQYFGPGTRLTVT.

V and J are TRBV9 and TRBJ1-1; TRBD1 might be the D (5 bases). This CDR3 is built from 13 residues. Trimming took 2 bases from V and 4 from J, leaving 9 bases between them. CDR1 is SGDLS, CDR2 YYNGEE, per germline. The CDR3 sequence is CASSVKGPTEAFF. CDR3 sequence (DNA): TGTGCCAGCAGCGTGAAGGGGCCCACTGAAGCTTTCTTT. Supplemented by reference TRBV9 and TRBJ1-1, the full variable domain reads DSGVTQTPKHLITATGQRVTLRCSPRSGDLSVYWYQQSLDQGLQFLIQYYNGEERAKGNILERFSAQQFPDLHSELNLSSLELGDSALYFCASSVKGPTEAFFGQGTRLTVV.

This chain connects TRBV11-3 to TRBJ1-1; D call uncertain. The germline V gene has CDR1 SGHNT and CDR2 YENEEA. Trimming cost V 0 bases and J 4 bases, with 6 bases left between them. The CDR3 sequence is 13 residues long. In DNA form, the CDR3 reads TGTGCCAGCAGCTTAGAGCGCGGCACTGAAGCTTTCTTT. This sequence encodes CASSLERGTEAFF.

This clone has only one observation. V is TRBV29-1 and J is TRBJ2-3; 8 bases map to TRBD2. CDR1 is SQVTM and CDR2 is ANQGSEA in the germline V gene. This CDR3 is built from 18 residues. V shed 0 bases and J 1 base; nucleotides not matched to a gene: 12. The CDR3 coding sequence is TGCAGCGTTGAAGAAGTGCTTCAGGGCGGGGGGTGCACAGATACGCAGTATTTT. Protein: CSVEEVLQGGGCTDTQYF.

This chain joins TRBV6-6 and TRBJ2-4; TRBD1 aligns across 7 bases. With 8 bases clipped from V and 1 base from J, the junction kept 5 bases outside the gene matches. Per the germline V gene, CDR1 is MNHNY and CDR2 is SVGAGI (reference sequence). This CDR3 comprises 14 residues. The CDR3 region has the DNA TGTGCCAGCCGGACAGGTTCGGCCAAAAACATTCAGTACTTC. Translating gives CASRTGSAKNIQYF.

V gene TRBV9 combines with J gene TRBJ2-5; TRBD2 agrees at 9 bases. Trimming took 0 bases from V and 1 from J; bases not matched to a gene: 7. This CDR3 region has 17 residues. Germline V gene data show CDR1 as SGDLS and CDR2 as YYNGEE. The CDR3 loop reads CASSVDWGGRAQETQYF. The CDR3 bases are TGTGCCAGCAGCGTAGATTGGGGCGGGAGGGCCCAAGAGACCCAGTACTTC. Combining the CDR3 with reference TRBV9 and TRBJ2-5 gives the whole variable domain DSGVTQTPKHLITATGQRVTLRCSPRSGDLSVYWYQQSLDQGLQFLIQYYNGEERAKGNILERFSAQQFPDLHSELNLSSLELGDSALYFCASSVDWGGRAQETQYFGPGTRLLVL.

In its sample, this clone was seen once. V is TRBV5-1 and J is TRBJ2-7; 8 bases map to TRBD1. The CDR3 spans 15 residues. The trim removed 4 bases at V and 0 bases at J, leaving 6 bases unmatched. Looked up from germline, CDR1 is SGHRS and CDR2 is YFSETQ. CDR3 loop: CASSRPGQASYEQYF. CDR3 DNA sequence: TGCGCCAGCAGCCGGCCGGGACAGGCCTCCTACGAGCAGTACTTC.

The gene calls are TRBV18 and TRBJ2-7; 12 bases are shared with TRBD2. The germline V gene has CDR1 KGHSH and CDR2 LQKENI. The CDR3 sequence is 16 residues long. V gave up 4 bases and J gave up 5 bases; unmatched junction bases: 9. The CDR3, as DNA: TGTGCCAGCTCACTATCCCCTAGCGGGGGGGCCAACGAGCAGTACTTC. This encodes CASSLSPSGGANEQYF.

This clone came up once. The J gene is TRBJ1-2, the V gene TRBV29-1; 9 bases line up with TRBD1. The V and J ends lost 6 bases and 7 bases, in that order; junction bases with no gene match: 12. The CDR3 runs 14 residues. CDR1 and CDR2 from the germline V gene are SQVTM and ANQGSEA. In DNA, the CDR3 is TGCAGCGTAGCCTCCCAACAGGGGGCTCGTGGCTACACCTTC. Protein sequence: CSVASQQGARGYTF.

V usage is TRBV9 and J usage is TRBJ2-1; possibly TRBD2 for D (6 bases). Deletions cut 1 base from V and 4 bases from J, with 15 bases between. This CDR3 contains 16 residues. Germline assignment: CDR1 SGDLS and CDR2 YYNGEE. CDR3 DNA sequence: TGTGCCAGCAGCGTAAACGGGGACTTACTATACAATGAGCAGTTCTTC. This gives the protein CASSVNGDLLYNEQFF.

The genes are TRBV7-3 and TRBJ2-3, with 12 bases identical to TRBD2. This CDR3 has 18 amino acids. V trimming: 0 bases; J trimming: 6 bases; junction bases outside the gene matches: 10. Per germline, CDR1 SGHTA and CDR2 FQGTGA. The CDR3 is CASSLTATLAGGRDTQYF. DNA for the CDR3: TGTGCCAGCAGCTTAACGGCCACTCTAGCGGGAGGGAGGGATACGCAGTATTTT.